Listed here are 5 T cell receptor beta chains from one sample, sequenced in a study of tumor-infiltrating lymphocytes in primary liver carcinoma. Unsorted whole blood yielded the blood RNA, and germline DNA was also extracted. TCR beta cDNA was prepared out of 500 ng total RNA by means of a constant-region primer. Libraries for TCR beta were built through three nested multiplex PCR rounds, which together made up a slightly modified ARM-PCR procedure. Primers for the first two PCR rounds were TRBV1-TRBV30 forward primers and a C-beta reverse primer (about 9 cycles per round). TCRdb re-analysed the multiplex PCR reads in MiXCR, keeping a single row per CDR3 protein. The table includes 310,000 or so distinct CDR3 sequences, around three fifths detected once. Sequencing was performed on peripheral blood. Every receptor here comes from a woman in her twenties or thirties with primary liver carcinoma and hepatitis B virus infection.

V and J are TRBV5-4 and TRBJ2-1, with a weak D call TRBD2 (7 bases). Trimming removed 0 bases from V and 6 bases from J, with 10 bases in between. CDR3 length: 14 amino acids. Germline V lookup: CDR1 SGHNT, CDR2 YYREEE (reference sequence). The CDR3 bases are TGTGCCAGCAGCTTGGAGGGAGGGGGCAATGAGCAGTTCTTC. Protein product: CASSLEGGGNEQFF.

The rearrangement uses TRBV11-2 and TRBJ2-7; no definite D call. This CDR3 is built from 13 residues. CDR1 is SGHAT and CDR2 is FQNNGV in the germline V gene. V dropped 2 bases and J dropped 13 bases, with 18 bases sitting between them. The chain's CDR3 is CASSLCGDYGQYF. In DNA, the CDR3 is TGTGCCAGCAGCTTATGTGGGGATTATGGGCAATACTTC. Supplemented by reference TRBV11-2 and TRBJ2-7, the full variable domain reads EAGVAQSPRYKIIEKRQSVAFWCNPISGHATLYWYQQILGQGPKLLIQFQNNGVVDDSQLPKDRFSAERLKGVDSTLKIQPAKLEDSAVYLCASSLCGDYGQYFGPGTRLTVT.

This clonotype came up many times. The rearrangement joins TRBV11-2 to TRBJ1-2; 8 nucleotides match TRBD1. The CDR3 contains 17 residues. Germline loops: CDR1 SGHAT, CDR2 FQNNGV. J was trimmed by 5 bases and V by 0 bases; bases with no gene match: 11. The CDR3 is CASSLEGSGGAWYGYTF. The CDR3 DNA follows: TGTGCCAGCAGCTTAGAAGGTTCAGGGGGCGCTTGGTATGGCTACACCTTC.

This clonotype has just one count. One base away lies a much larger clone, so this may be a sequencing read error. The chain has TRBV12-3 or TRBV12-4 and TRBJ1-1, with a possible D match to TRBD1 (6 bases). Trimming removed 6 bases from V and 4 bases from J, with 24 bases in between. CDR3 length equals 17 residues. CDR3 amino acids: CASSERQGSRESTEAFF. The CDR3 DNA reads TGTGCCAGCAGCGAACGTCAGGGGAGTAGGGAGAGCACTGAAGCTTTCTTT.

Notes on this clonotype: A read error is possible here, since a much larger clone lies one base away. The chain recombines TRBV12-3 or TRBV12-4 with TRBJ1-1; D ambiguous. The CDR3 is made up of 13 amino acids. The ends were cut back, 7 bases at V and 2 bases at J, with 11 bases in the middle. CDR3 in DNA: TGTGCCAGCATCCAACACATAAACACTGAAGCTTTCTTT. Protein sequence: CASIQHINTEAFF.